One sample yielded the 13 T cell receptor beta chains listed below, sequenced in a study of blood T cells in healthy people across ages. The authors ran a second PCR of 7 to 11 cycles using a sample-barcoded 5' primer and a J-beta primer mix. TCRdb re-called the 5' RACE reads through MiXCR, storing one row per CDR3 protein. The repertoire holds around 1,600,000 distinct CDR3 sequences, roughly 43% seen once, with under 5% in the top ten. Sequencing used blood. These receptors all stem from a woman in her late teens or twenties in good health.

A word on this clonotype: Mismatch with germline at one junction end may stem from a read error. The rearrangement uses TRBV28 and TRBJ1-2, with D perhaps TRBD1 (5 bases). Germline CDR1 MDHEN, CDR2 SYDVKM. The CDR3 loop spans 14 amino acids. Here the CDR3 reads CASSSGRMLYGYTF. The CDR3 DNA reads as TGTGCCAGCAGCTCGGGACGGATGTTATATGGTTACACCTTC.

This clonotype showed up just once. The genes are TRBV6-2 or TRBV6-3 and TRBJ2-1; D may correspond to TRBD1 or TRBD2 (5 bases each). V lost 5 bases and J lost 0, with 11 bases in between. Germline V CDR1 and CDR2: MNHEY, SVGEGT. The CDR3 consists of 15 residues. The CDR3 reads CASSRDVPSYNEQFF. CDR3 DNA: TGTGCCAGCAGTCGGGACGTACCCTCCTACAATGAGCAGTTCTTC.

CDR3 sequence: CASSQDARGVGGYTF. The CDR3 DNA is TGTGCCAGCAGCCAAGACGCGCGTGGCGTTGGTGGCTACACCTTC. The rearrangement links TRBV3-1 to TRBJ1-2; D unclear. Trimming took off 0 bases at V and 7 bases at J, with 15 bases between the two ends. CDR3 size: 15 residues. Germline CDR1 LGHDT, CDR2 YNNKEL (reference sequence).

The rearrangement uses TRBV29-1 and TRBJ2-1; D gene ambiguous. The end of the DNA aligns better with TRBJ2-7, so the J call may be wrong. From germline, CDR1 is SQVTM and CDR2 ANQGSEA. The CDR3 consists of 13 residues. CDR3 amino acids: CSGCGAPYNEQYF. Here the CDR3 DNA reads TGCAGCGGATGTGGTGCTCCCTACAATGAGCAGTACTTC.

On this clonotype: No conserved phenylalanine or tryptophan ends this CDR3, so it is likely a read error. This rearrangement joins TRBV20-1 to TRBJ2-1; 11 nucleotides align to TRBD1. The CDR3 is 15 amino acids. CDR1 is DFQATT and CDR2 is SNEGSKA in the germline V gene (reference sequence). Trimming removed 5 bases from V and 4 bases from J; junction bases left unmatched: 7. The CDR3 DNA reads TGCAGTGCTCAGGCCGGGACAGGGGGTTACAATGAGCAGTTCTCC. It yields the protein CSAQAGTGGYNEQFS.

This rearrangement joins TRBV2 to TRBJ1-1, with D perhaps matching TRBD1 (5 bases). From germline, CDR1 is SNHLY and CDR2 FYNNEI. This CDR3 has 15 amino acids. V dropped 4 bases and J dropped 4 bases, with 16 bases sitting between them. The CDR3 DNA follows: TGTGCCAGCAGTGTTTTGGGGGTGGGGGGCACTGAAGCTTTCTTT. As protein: CASSVLGVGGTEAFF.

V usage is TRBV6-6 and J usage is TRBJ2-1; no clear D. Trimming cost V 2 bases and J 0 bases, with 2 bases left between them. This CDR3 region has 13 residues. Looked up from germline, CDR1 is MNHNY and CDR2 is SVGAGI (reference sequence). Here the CDR3 reads CASSYVSYNEQFF. Written as DNA, the CDR3 is TGTGCCAGCAGTTACGTCTCCTACAATGAGCAGTTCTTC.

This sequence joins TRBV29-1 and TRBJ2-2; TRBD2 is a possible D gene (5 bases). V dropped 7 bases and J dropped 5 bases, with 14 bases sitting between them. The CDR3 sequence is 13 residues long. Germline loops: CDR1 SQVTM, CDR2 ANQGSEA. CDR3 DNA: TGCAGCGCCGAGGTTGGGAGAACCGGGGAGCTGTTTTTT. It specifies CSAEVGRTGELFF.

This chain uses TRBV7-9 with TRBJ2-1, with 10 nucleotides matching TRBD2. This CDR3 region has 17 residues. The ends lost 6 bases at V and 0 bases at J; junction bases unmatched: 8. Germline V gene data show CDR1 as SEHNR and CDR2 as FQNEAQ (reference sequence). DNA of the CDR3: TGTGCCAGCAGACCTCGACTAGCGGGCAGCTCCTACAATGAGCAGTTCTTC. As protein: CASRPRLAGSSYNEQFF.

This clonotype showed up just a few times. The V gene is TRBV6-2 or TRBV6-3, the J gene TRBJ2-1; 9 bases match TRBD1. The CDR3 runs 18 residues. Germline trimming cut 2 bases from V and 6 bases from J; bases unmatched to any gene: 14. Germline V CDR1 and CDR2: MNHEY, SVGEGT. The CDR3 region has the DNA TGTGCCAGCAGTTACGTACCGGGACAGGGAAAAGGGCTCAATGAGCAGTTCTTC. It is translated as CASSYVPGQGKGLNEQFF.

This clonotype was counted a few times. Mismatch with germline at one junction end may stem from a read error. This chain links TRBV12-3 or TRBV12-4 with TRBJ1-2; D not resolved. There are 15 residues in the CDR3. CDR3 coding DNA: TGTGCCAGCAGCTTAGGGTCAAACCCTAACTATGGCTACACCTTC. Protein sequence: CASSLGSNPNYGYTF.

The chain joins TRBV5-6 to TRBJ1-5; D uncertain. V gave up 0 bases and J gave up 5 bases, with 15 bases separating them. The CDR3 spans 16 residues. Germline assignment: CDR1 SGHDT and CDR2 YYEEEE. In nucleotides, the CDR3 is TGTGCCAGCAGCTTGGAGACTGGGAGTCAGGATCAGCCCCAGCATTTT. As protein: CASSLETGSQDQPQHF.

V is TRBV7-2 and J is TRBJ2-5; D tentatively fits TRBD1 or TRBD2 (5 bases each). The J call is doubtful: the DNA matches TRBJ2-4 better. From germline, CDR1 is SGHTA and CDR2 FQGNSA. The CDR3 length is 17 residues. CDR3 DNA sequence: TGTGCCAGCAGCTTAGGAGGGGTGGGGCAGGCTAAAAACATTCAGTACTTC. Residues: CASSLGGVGQAKNIQYF.